This is a list of T cell receptor beta chains from one sample in a study of T cell changes during pregnancy in multiple sclerosis. Using immunoSEQ multiplex PCR, the repertoire was profiled, and TCRdb retains in-frame clones only, with some absent. This table holds fewer than 85,000 clones, more than 85% found once. Sample: peripheral blood, taken after pregnancy. The source is a female donor in good health, enrolled as a control in a pregnancy study. The CDR3 runs from the conserved cysteine through the conserved F or W. D genes are given only for firm matches. Expanded clones get a size class; other rows say once, few or many, or leave the size out.

clone_size d_call j_call v_call cdr3_nt cdr3_aa
NA NA TRBJ1-2 TRBV6-6 TGTGCCAGCCAACTCGAAAACTATGGCTACACCTTC CASQLENYGYTF
once NA TRBJ2-7 TRBV10-3 TGTGCCATCCGGCGGAACTCCTACGAGCAGTACTTC CAIRRNSYEQYF
once NA TRBJ2-2 TRBV11-2 TGTGCCAGCAGCTTACCTACCCGGGGAACCGGGGAGCTGTTTTTT CASSLPTRGTGELFF
NA NA TRBJ1-3 TRBV18 TGTGCCAGCTCACCACGGGGGGGCTCTGGAAACACCATATATTTT CASSPRGGSGNTIYF
NA NA TRBJ2-5 TRBV10-3 TGTGCCATCAGCGGCACCAAGGGGGAGACCCAGTACTTC CAISGTKGETQYF
NA TRBD2 TRBJ2-5 TRBV7-6 TGTGCCAGCACCTCCTCGGGGGGAGGGCTTGCTGAGACCCAGTACTTC CASTSSGGGLAETQYF
NA NA TRBJ2-1 TRBV19 TGTGCCAGTAGTATAGTAGCTAGCTACAATGAGCAGTTCTTC CASSIVASYNEQFF
NA TRBD2 TRBJ2-6 TRBV19 TGTGCCAGTAGTATCTCCACGGGGCCGGGAGGCTTAGCTGGGGCCAACGTCCTGACTTTC CASSISTGPGGLAGANVLTF
NA TRBD2 TRBJ2-4 TRBV2 TGTGCCAGCAGTGAGAGGAGGGGACTAGCGGGGATAGCCAAAAACATTCAGTACTTC CASSERRGLAGIAKNIQYF
NA TRBD1 TRBJ2-2 TRBV28 TGTGCCAGCAGGTGGGACAGGGCCGGCGGGGAGCTGTTTTTT CASRWDRAGGELFF
NA NA TRBJ2-1 TRBV4-1 TGCGCCAGCAGCCAAGGACGGGGCAATGAGCAGTTCTTC CASSQGRGNEQFF
NA TRBD1 TRBJ1-2 TRBV27 TGTGCCAGCAGCACAGGGGGCAACTATGGCTACACCTTC CASSTGGNYGYTF
once NA TRBJ1-2 TRBV4-1 TGCGCCAGCAGCCATCCGAAAGACGGACTTCACTATGGCTACACCTTC CASSHPKDGLHYGYTF
NA NA TRBJ1-5 TRBV9 TGTGCCAGCAGCGTAGACAGCCTGGTGGGTCAGCCCCAGCATTTT CASSVDSLVGQPQHF
NA NA TRBJ1-1 TRBV5-4 TGTGCCGCAACGATAGTGAACACTGAAGCTTTCTTT CAATIVNTEAFF
NA TRBD1 TRBJ1-6 TRBV5-1 TGCGCCAGCAGGGGACAGGGCTATTCACCCCTCCACTTT CASRGQGYSPLHF
NA TRBD1 TRBJ1-5 TRBV2 TGTGCCAGCAGTGGGACAGGGGGAATGGGGCCCCAGCATTTT CASSGTGGMGPQHF
NA TRBD2 TRBJ2-2 TRBV6-1 TGTGCCAGCTGGGGGGGGAACGGGGAGCTGTTTTTT CASWGGNGELFF
NA NA TRBJ1-5 TRBV4-1 TGCGCCAGCAGCCTGGGCCCCAAGGGGGTGCAGCCCCAGCATTTT CASSLGPKGVQPQHF
NA NA TRBJ2-7 TRBV7-9 TGTGCCAGCAGCTTAGGGGAGGACGGCTACGAGCAGTACTTC CASSLGEDGYEQYF
few NA TRBJ1-1 TRBV19 TGTGCCAGTAGTATTCAGGCCATGAACACTGAAGCTTTCTTT CASSIQAMNTEAFF
NA TRBD1 TRBJ1-3 TRBV30 TGTGCCTGGAGGGTCACCGGGACAGGGACTAACTCTGGAAACACCATATATTTT CAWRVTGTGTNSGNTIYF
NA NA TRBJ1-2 TRBV7-8 TGTGCCAGCAGCCCCTATACCCGGAGGGCTAACTATGGCTACACCTTC CASSPYTRRANYGYTF
NA NA TRBJ1-3 TRBV30 TGTGCCTGGAGTGTATTAGGGGTTACTGGAAACACCATATATTTT CAWSVLGVTGNTIYF
NA NA TRBJ1-2 TRBV2 TGTGCCAGCAGAGCCGACAGGAACTATGGCTACACCTTC CASRADRNYGYTF
NA NA TRBJ1-4 TRBV7-2 TGTGCCAGCAGCGGACCTACGGCAGGGGCATGGGAAAAACTGTTTTTT CASSGPTAGAWEKLFF
once TRBD2 TRBJ2-1 TRBV28 TGTGCCAGCAGTTTAGAGACTAGCGGGAGGGCCCATGAGCAGTTCTTC CASSLETSGRAHEQFF
NA NA TRBJ2-1 TRBV12-5 TGTGCTAGTGGTCCAGGACTGCCCAATGAGCAGTTCTTC CASGPGLPNEQFF
NA NA TRBJ2-1 TRBV6-6 TGTGCCAGCAGTTACTCTGAGCGGGAGCAGTTCTTC CASSYSEREQFF
NA TRBD2 TRBJ2-5 TRBV28 TGTGCCAGCACCGTAGCGGGAGGGGGTAAGACCCAGTACTTC CASTVAGGGKTQYF
NA TRBD1 TRBJ2-3 TRBV2 TGTGCCAGCAGTAGACAGGGTATGACAGATACGCAGTATTTT CASSRQGMTDTQYF
NA TRBD2 TRBJ2-7 TRBV2 TGTGCCAGCACCGACCCCGGGACTAGGAGCTCCTACGAGCAGTACTTC CASTDPGTRSSYEQYF
NA NA TRBJ1-1 TRBV11-2 TGTGCCAGCAGCTTAGTGCGTACGAACACTGAAGCTTTCTTT CASSLVRTNTEAFF
NA NA TRBJ1-6 TRBV2 TGTGCCAGCAGTGTAGGACAAGACGATTCGCCCCTCCACTTT CASSVGQDDSPLHF
NA TRBD1 TRBJ2-5 TRBV5-1 TGCGCCAGCAGCGTAGGACAGGGAGGGACCCAGTACTTC CASSVGQGGTQYF
NA TRBD1 TRBJ2-2 TRBV10-3 TGTGCCATCAGAACGACAGGGGCCGGGGAGCTGTTTTTT CAIRTTGAGELFF
NA TRBD1 TRBJ1-1 TRBV2 TGTGCCAGCAGACTGACAGGGCCTGAAGCTTTCTTT CASRLTGPEAFF
NA NA TRBJ2-2 TRBV7-7 TGTGCTAGCAGCTTACTCACGGGTGGTGGCGGGGAGCTGTTTTTT CASSLLTGGGGELFF
NA TRBD2 TRBJ2-1 TRBV7-3 TGTGCCAGCAGCCCTAGGGGACTAGCGGGCTACAATGAGCAGTTCTTC CASSPRGLAGYNEQFF
NA TRBD1 TRBJ2-1 TRBV19 TGTGCCAGTAGTATGGGGGACAGTTATCGGAATGAGCAGTTCTTC CASSMGDSYRNEQFF
NA TRBD2 TRBJ2-1 TRBV5-6 TGTGCCAGCAGCTTCACTAGCGGGGGGCTATACAATGAGCAGTTCTTC CASSFTSGGLYNEQFF
NA NA TRBJ1-5 TRBV28 TGTGCCAGCAGTTTAATGATTCGACAGTTCAATCAGCCCCAGCATTTT CASSLMIRQFNQPQHF
NA TRBD2 TRBJ2-7 TRBV6-1 TGTGCCAGCAGAGAAATTTCTAGCGGGAGGAACTACGAGCAGTACTTC CASREISSGRNYEQYF
NA TRBD2 TRBJ2-1 TRBV5-6 TGTGCCAGCAGTACACTTTATCTAGCGGCTTACAATGAGCAGTTCTTC CASSTLYLAAYNEQFF
NA TRBD1 TRBJ2-7 TRBV30 TGTGCCTGGAGTGTTACAGGGGGCCGGGACGAGCAGTACTTC CAWSVTGGRDEQYF
NA TRBD1 TRBJ1-5 TRBV28 TGTGCCAGCAGTTTAGGAGGGGGCAACAATCAGCCCCAGCATTTT CASSLGGGNNQPQHF
NA TRBD1 TRBJ1-2 TRBV30 TGTGCCTGGAGTCGCAGGGGGCGCATTAATGGCTACACCTTC CAWSRRGRINGYTF
NA NA TRBJ2-3 TRBV5-1 TGCGCCAGCAGCCCGAACTCAGATACGCAGTATTTT CASSPNSDTQYF
NA TRBD2 TRBJ2-7 TRBV28 TGTGCCAGCAGAGATAGCGGGAACTACTACGAGCAGTACTTC CASRDSGNYYEQYF
NA TRBD1 TRBJ2-7 TRBV7-3 TGTGCCAGCAGCCCGGACAGGGGATTTGACGAGCAGTACTTC CASSPDRGFDEQYF
NA TRBD2 TRBJ2-7 TRBV29-1 TGCAGCGTTGGGGGCGGGAGAGGGTCGTCCTACGAGCAGTACTTC CSVGGGRGSSYEQYF
once TRBD1 TRBJ1-1 TRBV9 TGTGCCAGCAGCACCCGACAGGGTGTGAACACTGAAGCTTTCTTT CASSTRQGVNTEAFF
few NA TRBJ1-2 TRBV28 TGTGCCAGCAGTTCCAGGGACACACTCTATGGCTACACCTTC CASSSRDTLYGYTF
NA TRBD1 TRBJ1-5 TRBV15 TGTGCCACCAGCAGTGTTCGACAGGGGTCGGGGAGTCAGCCCCAGCATTTT CATSSVRQGSGSQPQHF
NA NA TRBJ2-3 TRBV7-2 TGTGCCAGCAGCTTTAGCGGAGCAGATACGCAGTATTTT CASSFSGADTQYF
NA NA TRBJ2-3 TRBV7-3 TGTGCCAGCAGCCTGGGGCAGGCCTCCACAGATACGCAGTATTTT CASSLGQASTDTQYF
NA TRBD2 TRBJ2-7 TRBV15 TGTGCCACCAGCAGATCGGGTGGGACTAGCAACGAGCAGTACTTC CATSRSGGTSNEQYF
NA TRBD2 TRBJ2-1 TRBV7-9 TGTGCCAGCAGCTTAGGGAGGACTAGTCGGCACAATGAGCAGTTCTTC CASSLGRTSRHNEQFF
once TRBD1 TRBJ2-7 TRBV30 TGTGCCTGGTCCACAGGGGGTGGCTACGAGCAGTACTTC CAWSTGGGYEQYF
NA TRBD2 TRBJ2-5 TRBV9 TGTGCCAGCAGCGTAACCCCGCGGGGGGGCCTCCAAGAGACCCAGTACTTC CASSVTPRGGLQETQYF